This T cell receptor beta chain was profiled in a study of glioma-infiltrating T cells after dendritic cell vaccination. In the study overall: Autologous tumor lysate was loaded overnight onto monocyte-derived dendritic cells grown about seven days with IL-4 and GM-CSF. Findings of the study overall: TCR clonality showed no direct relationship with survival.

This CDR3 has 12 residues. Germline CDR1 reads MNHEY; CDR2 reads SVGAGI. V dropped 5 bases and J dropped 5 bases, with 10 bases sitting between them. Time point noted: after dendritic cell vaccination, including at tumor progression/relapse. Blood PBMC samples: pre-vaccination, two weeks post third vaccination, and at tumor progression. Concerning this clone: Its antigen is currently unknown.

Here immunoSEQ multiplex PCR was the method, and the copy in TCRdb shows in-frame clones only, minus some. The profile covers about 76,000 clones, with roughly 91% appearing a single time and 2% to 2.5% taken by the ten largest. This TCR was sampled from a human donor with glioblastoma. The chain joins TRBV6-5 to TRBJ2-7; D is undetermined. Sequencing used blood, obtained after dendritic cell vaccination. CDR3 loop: CASSHDFDEQYF. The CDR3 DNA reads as TGTGCCAGCAGTCACGACTTTGACGAGCAGTACTTC.